These 27 T cell receptor beta chains were sequenced from one sample in a study of blood T cells in healthy people across ages. Together with a sample-barcoded 5' primer, a J-beta primer mix was included in a second PCR lasting roughly 6 to 12 cycles. TCRdb reprocessed the 5' RACE reads via MiXCR and lists one record per CDR3 protein. The data contain 650,000 to 1,000,000 distinct CDR3 sequences, approximately 35% of them singletons. The sequenced sample consisted of blood. The receptors shown here come from a man aged 18 to 35 in good health.

The J gene is TRBJ1-1, the V gene TRBV29-1; the match to TRBD1 covers 7 bases. The CDR3 is 15 amino acids. The junction had 8 bases not matched to a gene; V was cut back by 4 bases and J by 0 bases. Germline V gene sequence: CDR1 SQVTM, CDR2 ANQGSEA. Written as DNA, the CDR3 is TGCAGCGTTGGGGGACAGCCGGATTTGAACACTGAAGCTTTCTTT. It specifies CSVGGQPDLNTEAFF.

The chain couples TRBV5-1 to TRBJ2-4, with 11 bases aligning to TRBD2. Matching the DNA end better, TRBJ2-5 makes the J call doubtful. Germline lookup yields CDR1 SGHRS and CDR2 YFSETQ. This CDR3 region has 18 residues. CDR3 sequence: CASSFGAPGLAVRETQYF. In nucleotides, the CDR3 is TGCGCCAGCAGCTTTGGGGCACCGGGACTAGCGGTCCGGGAGACCCAGTACTTC.

The chain couples TRBV3-1 to TRBJ1-1; D possibly corresponds to TRBD1 (6 bases). Germline values: CDR1 LGHDT, CDR2 YNNKEL (reference sequence). The V end was cut by 0 bases, the J end by 2 bases, with 16 bases between. There are 17 residues in the CDR3. DNA for the CDR3: TGTGCCAGCAGCCAAGAAGTGCTATACAGGGACAACACTGAAGCTTTCTTT. Protein sequence: CASSQEVLYRDNTEAFF. The full variable domain, with the rest looked up from reference TRBV3-1 and TRBJ1-1, is DTAVSQTPKYLVTQMGNDKSIKCEQNLGHDTMYWYKQDSKKFLKIMFSYNNKELIINETVPNRFSPKSPDKAHLNLHINSLELGDSAVYFCASSQEVLYRDNTEAFFGQGTRLTVV.

As concerns this clonotype: Given a much more abundant clone one base away, this may be a read error. V gene TRBV7-2 combines with J gene TRBJ2-3, with D hard to call. This CDR3 spans 13 amino acids. V was trimmed by 11 bases and J by 0 bases, leaving 12 bases between them. Germline CDR1 reads SGHTA; CDR2 reads FQGNSA. CDR3 in amino acids: CACLGFSTDTQYF. As DNA, the CDR3 is TGTGCCTGCTTGGGATTTAGCACAGATACGCAGTATTTT. The whole variable domain, filled in from reference TRBV7-2 and TRBJ2-3, reads GAGVSQSPSNKVTEKGKDVELRCDPISGHTALYWYRQSLGQGLEFLIYFQGNSAPDKSGLPSDRFSAERTGGSVSTLTIQRTQQEDSAVYLCACLGFSTDTQYFGPGTRLTVL.

This clonotype was picked up a small number of times. The gene calls are TRBV12-3 or TRBV12-4 and TRBJ1-1; D unclear. The CDR3 sequence is 11 residues long. The V and J ends lost 1 base and 9 bases respectively, with 6 bases between them. This chain's CDR3 is CASSLGGQAFF. Here the CDR3 DNA reads TGTGCCAGCAGTTTAGGAGGTCAAGCTTTCTTT.

This clonotype was found a few times. The chain recombines TRBV12-3 or TRBV12-4 with TRBJ1-2; D remains unclear. The V and J ends lost 4 bases and 4 bases respectively, with 10 bases between them. The CDR3 has 13 amino acids. The CDR3 sequence is CASSSGKFYGYTF. As DNA, the CDR3 is TGTGCCAGCAGTTCCGGGAAATTCTATGGCTACACCTTC.

The rearrangement uses TRBV9 and TRBJ1-1; possibly TRBD1 for D (5 bases). CDR3 length: 16 residues. The germline V gene encodes CDR1 SGDLS and CDR2 YYNGEE. V shed 4 bases and J shed 0 bases, with 16 bases lying between them. The CDR3 is CASSPSSGPLNTEAFF. CDR3 sequence (DNA): TGTGCCAGCAGCCCGAGTTCGGGACCCTTGAACACTGAAGCTTTCTTT. Supplemented by reference TRBV9 and TRBJ1-1, the full variable domain reads DSGVTQTPKHLITATGQRVTLRCSPRSGDLSVYWYQQSLDQGLQFLIQYYNGEERAKGNILERFSAQQFPDLHSELNLSSLELGDSALYFCASSPSSGPLNTEAFFGQGTRLTVV.

The genes are TRBV5-8 and TRBJ1-1; 8 bases match TRBD1. This CDR3 spans 15 amino acids. Trimming at V came to 5 bases and at J to 2 bases, leaving 8 bases not matched to a gene. In germline, CDR1 is SGHTS, CDR2 YDEGEE. The CDR3 loop reads CASSYLGQGNTEAFF. CDR3 DNA: TGTGCCAGCAGTTATCTAGGACAGGGCAACACTGAAGCTTTCTTT.

The table lists this clonotype with a few counts. This chain connects TRBV4-1 to TRBJ1-2; D gene uncertain. Between the trimmed V and J ends, which lost 4 bases and 8 bases, there was a span of 20 bases. This CDR3 has 15 amino acids. From germline, CDR1 is MGHRA and CDR2 YSYEKL. For the CDR3, the DNA is TGCGCCAGCAGCCCCGAAGAGGGTAGGCCGACCGGCTACACCTTC. Its protein is CASSPEEGRPTGYTF.

V and J are TRBV5-1 and TRBJ2-2; 8 bases are shared with TRBD1. The CDR3 has 15 amino acids. Germline V gene sequence: CDR1 SGHRS, CDR2 YFSETQ. V lost 0 bases and J lost 4; bases outside the gene matches: 2. The chain's CDR3 is CASSLVRGRTGELFF. The CDR3 DNA sequence: TGCGCCAGCAGCTTGGTCAGGGGGCGCACCGGGGAGCTGTTTTTT.

This clonotype came up many times. V is TRBV4-2 and J is TRBJ2-3; D gene unclear. CDR1 and CDR2 from the germline V gene are LGHNA and YNFKEQ. Trimming took off 1 base at V and 6 bases at J, with 14 bases between the two ends. This CDR3 is 15 amino acids long. The CDR3: CASSQVGQTGDTQYF. The CDR3 nucleotides are TGTGCCAGCAGCCAAGTCGGGCAGACCGGGGATACGCAGTATTTT.

This clonotype occurred a few times. J is TRBJ2-2 and V is TRBV5-5, with TRBD1 matching over 11 bases. CDR1 is SGHKS, CDR2 YYEKEE, per germline (reference sequence). The CDR3 is 17 residues long. Unmatched junction bases numbered 10, after V lost 6 bases and J lost 3 bases. The CDR3 region is CASTRTGGDEDTGELFF. CDR3 in DNA: TGTGCCAGCACCAGGACAGGGGGCGATGAGGACACCGGGGAGCTGTTTTTT.

This clonotype was detected many times. V usage is TRBV20-1 and J usage is TRBJ1-2, with D maybe TRBD1 (6 bases). Germline V lookup: CDR1 DFQATT, CDR2 SNEGSKA (reference sequence). V lost 0 bases and J lost 7, with 9 bases in between. This CDR3 is 12 amino acids long. Here the CDR3 reads CSARDLRGGYTF. The CDR3 DNA follows: TGCAGTGCTAGAGATCTCAGGGGTGGCTACACCTTC.

This clonotype was counted at least ten times. The chain links TRBV12-3 or TRBV12-4 to TRBJ1-4, with a weak D call TRBD1 (5 bases). The CDR3 is made up of 15 amino acids. V was shortened by 6 bases and J by 3 bases, with 14 bases between the two germline ends. The CDR3 nucleotides read TGTGCCAGCAGCCCTTCAGGGATCCCTAATGAAAAACTGTTTTTT. Translation: CASSPSGIPNEKLFF.

This clonotype has more than one count but fewer than ten. The chain uses TRBV16 and TRBJ2-4, with 8 bases fitting TRBD2. With 4 bases clipped from V and 3 bases from J, the junction kept 2 bases outside the gene matches. This CDR3 contains 14 residues. In germline, CDR1 is KGHSY, CDR2 FQNENV. The CDR3 DNA sequence: TGTGCCAGCAGCCCCGGGACTAGCAAAAACATTCAGTACTTC. As protein: CASSPGTSKNIQYF.

This clonotype was detected only a few times. The rearrangement links TRBV19 to TRBJ1-1; maybe TRBD1 (6 bases). Germline loops: CDR1 LNHDA, CDR2 SQIVND (reference sequence). Trimming removed 0 bases at V and 6 bases at J, with 8 bases between. This CDR3 comprises 13 residues. CDR3 in amino acids: CASSIEKGAEAFF. CDR3 DNA: TGTGCCAGTAGTATAGAGAAGGGGGCTGAAGCTTTCTTT.

This clonotype showed up just a few times. The CDR3 DNA sequence: TGTGCCAGCAGCCAGCACCTCCGGGACCCACGGCCCTTTGAGACCCAGTACTTC. Its translation: CASSQHLRDPRPFETQYF. The J gene is TRBJ2-5, the V gene TRBV7-8; the D call may be TRBD1 or TRBD2 (5 bases each). This CDR3 is 18 amino acids long. Germline CDR1 and CDR2: SGHVS and FQNEAQ. Trimming left V 5 bases short and J 5 bases short, with 27 bases between.

This chain joins TRBV7-2 and TRBJ2-5; TRBD2 matches 7 bases. J was trimmed by 11 bases and V by 2 bases; bases with no gene match: 11. Germline lookup yields CDR1 SGHTA and CDR2 FQGNSA. The CDR3 extends over 14 amino acids. The CDR3 bases are TGTGCCAGCAGCTTATACGGCGAGCCGCGGGAGCAGTACTTC. This translates into CASSLYGEPREQYF.

At least ten counts were recorded for this clonotype. The chain combines TRBV7-3 with TRBJ1-6, with D possibly TRBD1 on 5 matching bases. CDR1 and CDR2 (germline): SGHTA, FQGTGA. The CDR3 runs to 17 residues. With 5 bases removed from V and 0 bases from J, the gap between germline ends came to 14 bases. CDR3 nucleotides: TGTGCCAGCAGCCCCCAGACAGTCAGCTCCTATAATTCACCCCTCCACTTT. Amino acids: CASSPQTVSSYNSPLHF.

This clonotype appeared a few times. This chain connects TRBV2 to TRBJ1-1; D uncertain. Germline-derived CDR1 and CDR2 are SNHLY and FYNNEI. The CDR3 is 13 amino acids. The V end lost 7 bases, the J end lost 1 base, and 10 bases lay between the germline ends. The CDR3 sequence: CASTRPWNTEAFF. In nucleotides, the CDR3 is TGTGCCAGCACCCGCCCTTGGAACACTGAAGCTTTCTTT.

The V and J genes are TRBV12-3 or TRBV12-4 and TRBJ2-1; 8 bases are shared with TRBD2. The CDR3 totals 15 residues. With V trimmed by 11 bases and J by 5 bases, 14 bases remained unmatched. The CDR3 reads CAGTLSGGTDNEQFF. In DNA form, the CDR3 reads TGTGCCGGCACCCTCTCGGGGGGGACCGACAATGAGCAGTTCTTC.

This clonotype has just a few counts. The V call is TRBV13, the J call TRBJ2-1, with D uncertain. Trimming took off 3 bases at V and 12 bases at J, with 9 bases between the two ends. This CDR3 is 11 amino acids long. In germline, CDR1 is PRHDT, CDR2 FYEKMQ (reference sequence). This CDR3 reads CASSLGSGQFF. The CDR3 nucleotides read TGTGCCAGCAGCTTGGGATCCGGGCAGTTCTTC.

The sample holds a few counts of this clonotype. The genes are TRBV4-1 and TRBJ1-1; 8 positions agree with TRBD1. This CDR3 has 16 amino acids. Trimming removed 4 bases from V and 0 bases from J; junction bases left unmatched: 7. Germline V CDR1 and CDR2: MGHRA, YSYEKL. CDR3 sequence: CASSPGQAFMNTEAFF. The DNA of the CDR3 is TGCGCCAGCAGCCCGGGACAGGCTTTTATGAACACTGAAGCTTTCTTT.

In this sample, this clonotype turned up once. This may be a read error: a much more frequent sequence differs by one nucleotide. The rearrangement joins TRBV20-1 to TRBJ1-2, with a tentative D call TRBD1 (6 bases). The germline V gene has CDR1 DFQATT and CDR2 SNEGSKA (reference sequence). With 5 bases removed from V and 7 bases from J, the gap between germline ends came to 20 bases. The CDR3 covers 14 residues. CDR3 loop: CSASRGGRPSGYTF. In DNA form, the CDR3 reads TGCAGTGCTTCGAGGGGGGGTAGACCGAGTGGCTACACCTTC.

The chain recombines TRBV7-9 with TRBJ2-5; D is uncertain. Gene TRBJ2-1 matches the end of the DNA better, so the J call may be wrong. The CDR3 has 13 amino acids. Germline V gene lookup returns CDR1 SEHNR and CDR2 FQNEAQ (reference sequence). Here the CDR3 reads CASSLGEQETQFF. The CDR3 coding sequence is TGTGCCAGCAGCTTAGGCGAGCAAGAGACCCAGTTCTTC.

The gene calls are TRBV7-6 and TRBJ1-6; no clear D gene. The CDR3 totals 16 residues. Per the germline V gene, CDR1 is SGHVS and CDR2 is FNYEAQ. Trimming stripped 4 bases from V and 4 bases from J, with 14 bases between. The CDR3 spells CASSSTPGSYNSPLHF. The CDR3 nucleotides are TGTGCCAGCAGCTCCACCCCGGGCAGTTATAATTCACCCCTCCACTTT.

This clonotype occurred a few times. V and J are TRBV11-2 and TRBJ2-1, with D perhaps TRBD2 (6 bases). Germline CDR1 reads SGHAT; CDR2 reads FQNNGV. CDR3 size: 15 residues. The V and J ends lost 5 bases and 6 bases respectively, with 17 bases between them. This CDR3 reads CASSPGGVGFNEQFF. The CDR3 nucleotides are TGTGCCAGCAGCCCAGGCGGGGTTGGGTTCAATGAGCAGTTCTTC.